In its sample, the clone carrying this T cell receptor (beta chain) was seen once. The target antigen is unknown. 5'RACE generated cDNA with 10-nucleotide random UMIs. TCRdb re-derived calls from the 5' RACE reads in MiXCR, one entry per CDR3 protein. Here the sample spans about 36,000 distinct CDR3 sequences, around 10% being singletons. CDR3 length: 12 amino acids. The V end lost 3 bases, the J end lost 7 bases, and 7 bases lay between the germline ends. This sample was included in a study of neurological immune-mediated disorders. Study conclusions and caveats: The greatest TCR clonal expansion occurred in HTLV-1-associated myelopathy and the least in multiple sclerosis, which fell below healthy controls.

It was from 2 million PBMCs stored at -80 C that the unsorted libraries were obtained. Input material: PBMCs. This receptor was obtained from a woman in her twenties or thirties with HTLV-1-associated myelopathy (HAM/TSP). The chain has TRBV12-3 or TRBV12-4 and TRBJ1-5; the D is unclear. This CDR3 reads CASSLAWQPQHF. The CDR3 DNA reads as TGTGCCAGCAGTTTGGCTTGGCAGCCCCAGCATTTT.